This TCR beta chain was identified in a study of shared clonotypes between healthy human individuals. As for the study in general: Sampling drew on donors who were a couple of women and a few men aged 18 to 49.

The germline V gene has CDR1 SNHLY and CDR2 FYNNEI. The CDR3 is 16 residues long. The V gene lost 6 bases and the J gene lost 1 base, with 16 bases spanning the gap. Template for every sorted-subset replicate PCR totaled around 210 ng DNA, approximately 30,000 T cell genomes. The assay was immunoSEQ multiplex PCR, and TCRdb's table has in-frame clones only and misses some. Here the sample spans 1.4 million or so clones, 98% being singletons. The investigators split CD4+ cells into a CD45RA+ naive subset and a CD45RA-negative memory subset. The chain combines TRBV2 with TRBJ2-1; the D is unclear. Sequences were obtained from naive CD4+ T cells sorted from blood. Noted subset: CD45RA+ positively selected. The sequence was obtained from a man under 40 in good health. Here the CDR3 DNA reads TGTGCCAGCAGCGCCCCTTCGGCTCGGTCCTACAATGAGCAGTTCTTC. The encoded protein is CASSAPSARSYNEQFF.